Presented here are 16 T cell receptor beta chains from one specimen sequenced in a study of blood T cell repertoires in COVID-19. This table comes from immunoSEQ multiplex PCR, and its TCRdb copy is limited to in-frame clones, with some not included. The data contain 160,000 or so clones, about 85% of them seen just once; the ten biggest clones take up more than 2%. Material for sequencing was peripheral blood. The receptors were sampled from a woman between 70 and 85 years old with acute or convalescent COVID-19.

V gene TRBV14 combines with J gene TRBJ1-6; a weak D match, TRBD1 (6 bases). The V gene's germline CDR1 is SGHDN and CDR2 FVKESK. The CDR3 contains 14 residues. V dropped 0 bases and J dropped 9 bases, with 9 bases sitting between them. CDR3 in DNA: TGTGCCAGCAGCCAAGAGGTCAGGGGTTCACCCCTCCACTTT. Its protein is CASSQEVRGSPLHF.

The genes are TRBV6-1 and TRBJ1-5; D is ambiguous. Per germline, CDR1 MNHNS and CDR2 SASEGT. The length of the CDR3 is 13 residues. The germline V and J ends were trimmed by 2 bases and 5 bases, with 7 bases remaining between them. CDR3 coding DNA: TGTGCCAGCAGTGAAAGGAGCGATCAGCCCCAGCATTTT. Its translation is CASSERSDQPQHF.

The chain couples TRBV2 to TRBJ2-1, with D maybe TRBD2 (5 bases). CDR3 length: 14 residues. Trimming shortened V by 0 bases and J by 13 bases, and 16 bases separated the two germline ends. The germline V gene has CDR1 SNHLY and CDR2 FYNNEI. Written as DNA, the CDR3 is TGTGCCAGCAGTGAAGCGAGTGGGGTAGCGAGTCAGTTCTTC. Translating it yields CASSEASGVASQFF.

The CDR3 region has the DNA TGTGCCAGCCTGCGCCGGAACACTGAAGCTTTCTTT. The encoded protein is CASLRRNTEAFF. The chain carries TRBV28 and TRBJ1-1, with D unclear. The V gene lost 8 bases and the J gene lost 1 base, with 8 bases spanning the gap. Germline CDR1 is MDHEN and CDR2 is SYDVKM. The CDR3 contains 12 residues.

V is TRBV28 and J is TRBJ1-2; a weak D match, TRBD1 (5 bases). Germline V gives CDR1 MDHEN, CDR2 SYDVKM. The length of the CDR3 is 14 residues. Trimming cost V 2 bases and J 8 bases, with 15 bases left between them. This CDR3 reads CASSLGQGVGGYTF. CDR3 in DNA: TGTGCCAGCAGTTTAGGGCAGGGCGTGGGGGGCTACACCTTC.

The rearrangement links TRBV10-2 to TRBJ2-1, with TRBD2 as a possible D gene (5 bases). CDR1 is WSHSY, CDR2 SAAADI, per germline. CDR3 size: 13 residues. Trimming cost V 6 bases and J 6 bases, with 12 bases left between them. Here the CDR3 reads CASSRFEGNEQFF. CDR3 sequence (DNA): TGCGCCAGCAGCCGCTTTGAGGGCAATGAGCAGTTCTTC.

With regard to this clone: Other DNA variants within this sample encode the same CDR3. The V gene is TRBV12-3 or TRBV12-4, the J gene TRBJ1-2; no firm D call. The CDR3 has 13 residues. Between the trimmed V and J ends, which lost 5 bases and 4 bases, there was a span of 11 bases. The CDR3 DNA is TGTGCCAGCAGTCAACCAGCGAGCTATGGCTACACCTTC. This encodes CASSQPASYGYTF.

The chain uses TRBV30 and TRBJ2-3; 9 bases agree with TRBD2. The CDR3 extends over 14 amino acids. From germline, CDR1 is GTSNPN and CDR2 SVGIG (reference sequence). Germline trimming cut 1 base from V and 1 base from J; bases unmatched to any gene: 0. The CDR3 DNA sequence: TGTGCCTGGAGTGGCGGGGGGGGCACAGATACGCAGTATTTT. This translates into CAWSGGGGTDTQYF.

V usage is TRBV16 and J usage is TRBJ2-5, with 9 bases fitting TRBD1. Trimming took 2 bases from V and 5 from J; bases not matched to a gene: 0. The germline V gene has CDR1 KGHSY and CDR2 FQNENV. The CDR3 loop spans 13 amino acids. CDR3 sequence (DNA): TGTGCCAGCAGCCAAGGGACAGGGGAGACCCAGTACTTC. This gives the protein CASSQGTGETQYF.

The chain employs TRBV7-2 and TRBJ1-1; no definite D call. This CDR3 is 14 amino acids long. V was shortened by 1 base and J by 1 base, with 7 bases between the two germline ends. CDR1 is SGHTA and CDR2 is FQGNSA in the germline V gene. The CDR3 is CASSLEGANTEAFF. CDR3 DNA: TGTGCCAGCAGCTTAGAGGGAGCGAACACTGAAGCTTTCTTT.

V is TRBV5-1 and J is TRBJ1-2; 8 bases agree with TRBD1. CDR1 is SGHRS, CDR2 YFSETQ, per germline. The CDR3 covers 15 residues. V shed 2 bases and J 7 bases; nucleotides not matched to a gene: 10. The CDR3 nucleotides are TGCGCCAGCAGCTTTACAGGGGGAACTTTGGTTGGCTACACCTTC. Its translation: CASSFTGGTLVGYTF.

V is TRBV3-1 (or the pseudogene TRBV3-2) and J is TRBJ2-3; 8 bases are shared with TRBD2. Trimming cost V 1 base and J 7 bases; bases outside gene matches: 13. The CDR3 runs 17 residues. The germline V gene has CDR1 LGHDT and CDR2 YNNKEL (reference sequence). DNA of the CDR3: TGTGCCAGCAGCCAAGGTCGGTCGGGGCGGGGGGCCTATACGCAGTATTTT. This translates into CASSQGRSGRGAYTQYF.

CDR3 sequence (DNA): TGTGCTAGTGCCACAGGGATCTCTGAAGCTTTCTTT. Translation: CASATGISEAFF. The rearrangement uses TRBV12-5 and TRBJ1-1; tentatively, D is TRBD1 (6 bases). This CDR3 spans 12 amino acids. The V and J ends lost 7 bases and 6 bases respectively, with 12 bases between them. Looked up from germline, CDR1 is LGHNT and CDR2 is FRNRAP.

The V call is TRBV5-6, the J call TRBJ1-4; D is ambiguous. CDR3 length equals 15 residues. Germline V gene sequence: CDR1 SGHDT, CDR2 YYEEEE. V dropped 0 bases and J dropped 2 bases, with 8 bases sitting between them. This CDR3 reads CASSLGAVTNEKLFF. The DNA for the CDR3 is TGTGCCAGCAGCTTGGGGGCAGTCACTAATGAAAAACTGTTTTTT. Supplemented by reference TRBV5-6 and TRBJ1-4, the full variable domain reads DAGVTQSPTHLIKTRGQQVTLRCSPKSGHDTVSWYQQALGQGPQFIFQYYEEEERQRGNFPDRFSGHQFPNYSSELNVNALLLGDSALYLCASSLGAVTNEKLFFGSGTQLSVL.

V is TRBV18 and J is TRBJ2-1, with 7 bases that match TRBD1. Germline-derived CDR1 and CDR2 are KGHSH and LQKENI. V lost 0 bases, J lost 7 bases, and 6 bases stayed unmatched. The CDR3 extends over 15 amino acids. The CDR3 sequence is CASSPPRGLKNEQFF. CDR3 DNA sequence: TGTGCCAGCTCACCACCGAGGGGGCTAAAAAATGAGCAGTTCTTC.

The V and J genes are TRBV25-1 and TRBJ1-2; 8 bases map to TRBD1. Trimming took 1 base from V and 2 from J; bases not matched to a gene: 3. CDR1 is MGHDK and CDR2 is SYGVNS in the germline V gene. This CDR3 is built from 15 residues. In DNA form, the CDR3 reads TGTGCCAGCAGTGAATGGGACAGGTTAAACTATGGCTACACCTTC. The encoded protein is CASSEWDRLNYGYTF.